This T cell receptor beta chain was profiled in a study of identical twins' blood T cells. TCRdb analysed the 5' RACE reads with MiXCR anew, one entry per CDR3 protein. Here the sample spans hundreds of thousands of distinct CDR3 sequences, over 25% being singletons. The V gene lost 5 bases and the J gene lost 1 base, with 19 bases spanning the gap. The V gene's germline CDR1 is SGHRS and CDR2 YFSETQ. CDR3 length equals 16 residues. The chain employs TRBV5-1 and TRBJ2-7, with D perhaps given as TRBD1 or TRBD2 (5 bases each). Sequencing was performed on PBMCs. This clonotype originated in a woman aged 18-49 years in good health. The CDR3 sequence: CASRVYEGTYSYEQYF. CDR3 DNA: TGCGCCAGCAGAGTGTATGAGGGGACCTATTCCTACGAGCAGTACTTC.